This T cell receptor beta chain was profiled in a study of blood T cells in healthy people across ages. Study details: There was about one barcoded beta molecule captured by template switching per two T cells.

The second PCR ran about 7 to 12 cycles with a sample-barcoded 5' primer and J-beta primers. TCRdb re-called the 5' RACE reads with MiXCR, one entry per CDR3 protein. Of 1.5 million to 2 million distinct CDR3 sequences in the sample, about 49% were seen once. CDR3 length: 14 amino acids. The junction had 6 bases not matched to a gene; V was cut back by 5 bases and J by 3 bases. Germline-derived CDR1 and CDR2 are SGHTA and FQGNSA. The V and J genes are TRBV7-2 and TRBJ1-2; 7 nucleotides align to TRBD1. The sequence derives from a woman aged 40 to 49 in good health. The sample was blood. CDR3 bases: TGTGCCAGCAGCGCTGACGGGACAGACTATGGCTACACCTTC. It yields the protein CASSADGTDYGYTF.